This T cell receptor (beta chain) appears in the sequencing data of a study of OX40 agonist ivuxolimab in advanced cancers. Study-wide context: Those treated in dose escalation had hepatocellular carcinoma, melanoma, renal cell cancer or head and neck cancer. Patients achieving partial responses numbered three: one hepatocellular carcinoma case and two cutaneous melanoma cases.

The data were produced by immunoSEQ multiplex PCR, yet TCRdb's version contains in-frame clones alone and is incomplete. This table has about 35,000 clones, about 90% appearing once. About this clone: The antigen is not known.

Study findings and constraints: The study did not work out the antigen specificity of the expanded peripheral T cells. CD4+ and CD8+ T cells in blood underwent clonal expansion by week 6 at 0.1 to 3.0 mg/kg.

CDR1 SGDLS and CDR2 YYNGEE come from the germline V gene. V was clipped by 6 bases and J by 6 bases; unmatched bases: 15. This CDR3 comprises 17 residues. The chain carries TRBV9 and TRBJ2-2, with 9 bases fitting TRBD2. The sequencing here drew on CD4+ or CD8+ T cells sorted from blood, taken in a trial of the OX40 agonist ivuxolimab. The sequence derives from an adult with an advanced solid tumor such as melanoma, head and neck, liver or kidney cancer. This chain's CDR3 is CASTQGGGRAEAGELFF. CDR3 nucleotides: TGTGCCAGCACCCAAGGTGGCGGGAGGGCTGAGGCCGGGGAGCTGTTTTTT.